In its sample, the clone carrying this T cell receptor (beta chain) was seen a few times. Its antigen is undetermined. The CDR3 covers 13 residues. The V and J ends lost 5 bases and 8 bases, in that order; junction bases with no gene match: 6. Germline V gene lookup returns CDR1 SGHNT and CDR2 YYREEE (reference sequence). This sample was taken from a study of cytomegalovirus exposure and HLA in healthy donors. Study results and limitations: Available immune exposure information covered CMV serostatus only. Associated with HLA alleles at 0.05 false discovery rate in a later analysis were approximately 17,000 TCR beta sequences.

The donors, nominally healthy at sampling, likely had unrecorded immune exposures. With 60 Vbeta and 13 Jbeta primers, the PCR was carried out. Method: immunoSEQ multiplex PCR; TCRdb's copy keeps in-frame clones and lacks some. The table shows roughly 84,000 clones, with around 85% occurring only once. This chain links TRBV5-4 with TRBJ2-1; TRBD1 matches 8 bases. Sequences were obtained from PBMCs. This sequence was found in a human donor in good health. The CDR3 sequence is CASSPDRDYEQFF. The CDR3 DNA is TGTGCCAGCAGTCCGGACAGGGACTATGAGCAGTTCTTC.